These 25 T cell receptor beta chains were sequenced from one sample in a study of blood T cell repertoires in COVID-19. Measured with immunoSEQ multiplex PCR; TCRdb has only the in-frame clones, and not every one. The data contain fewer than 200,000 clones, about 88% of them singletons. The sequenced sample consisted of PBMCs or T cells enriched from blood (not recorded which). The receptors were sampled from a middle-aged man who had recovered from COVID-19.

This clone came up once. The chain is built from TRBV3-1 (or the pseudogene TRBV3-2) and TRBJ1-1; D is perhaps TRBD1 (6 bases). Germline V CDR1 and CDR2: LGHDT, YNNKEL (reference sequence). There are 15 residues in the CDR3. V was pared by 8 bases and J by 0 bases, with 16 bases between. CDR3 amino acids: CASVPQGSLNTEAFF. CDR3 DNA: TGTGCCAGCGTCCCACAGGGATCTTTGAACACTGAAGCTTTCTTT.

The chain has TRBV3-1 (or the pseudogene TRBV3-2) and TRBJ2-1; 9 nucleotides agree with TRBD2. Germline CDR1 and CDR2: LGHDT and YNNKEL (reference sequence). The CDR3 runs 14 residues. Trimming at V came to 4 bases and at J to 4 bases, leaving 2 bases not matched to a gene. The CDR3 sequence is CASSPSGEYNEQFF. For the CDR3, the DNA is TGTGCCAGCAGCCCTAGCGGGGAGTACAATGAGCAGTTCTTC.

The chain employs TRBV4-2 and TRBJ1-2, with TRBD1 matching over 8 bases. Germline V CDR1 and CDR2: LGHNA, YNFKEQ. V dropped 1 base and J dropped 0; count of bases not matched to a gene: 10. CDR3 size: 18 residues. This CDR3 reads CASSQVQGETGANYGYTF. In DNA form, the CDR3 reads TGTGCCAGCAGCCAAGTTCAAGGGGAGACAGGGGCTAACTATGGCTACACCTTC.

The V gene is TRBV19, the J gene TRBJ1-5; unclear D gene. Germline V lookup: CDR1 LNHDA, CDR2 SQIVND (reference sequence). Between the trimmed V and J ends, which lost 1 base and 0 bases, there was a span of 7 bases. CDR3 length: 15 amino acids. CDR3 protein: CASSIGGNSNQPQHF. Here the CDR3 DNA reads TGTGCCAGTAGTATAGGAGGGAATAGCAATCAGCCCCAGCATTTT. Based on the CDR3 plus reference TRBV19 and TRBJ1-5, the full variable domain is DGGITQSPKYLFRKEGQNVTLSCEQNLNHDAMYWYRQDPGQGLRLIYYSQIVNDFQKGDIAEGYSVSREKKESFPLTVTSAQKNPTAFYLCASSIGGNSNQPQHFGDGTRLSIL.

The CDR3 spells CASSLLQGPSPLHF. CDR3 nucleotides: TGTGCCAGCAGCCTTTTGCAGGGGCCTTCACCCCTCCACTTT. This chain connects TRBV11-2 to TRBJ1-6, with a tentative D call TRBD1 (6 bases). Trimming removed 5 bases from V and 9 bases from J, with 14 bases in between. CDR3 size: 14 residues. The V gene's germline CDR1 is SGHAT and CDR2 FQNNGV.

This clone occurred a few times. This chain connects TRBV2 to TRBJ1-2; a weak D match, TRBD1 (6 bases). The CDR3 spans 15 residues. Germline CDR1 and CDR2: SNHLY and FYNNEI. V gave up 7 bases and J gave up 0 bases, with 15 bases separating them. CDR3 in amino acids: CASNRGGITNYGYTF. The CDR3 DNA sequence: TGTGCCAGCAATCGGGGGGGCATTACTAACTATGGCTACACCTTC.

CDR3 sequence reads: CASSHTPGQGVNTEAFF. CDR3 bases: TGTGCCAGCAGCCATACACCGGGACAGGGGGTGAACACTGAAGCTTTCTTT. V usage is TRBV3-1 (or the pseudogene TRBV3-2) and J usage is TRBJ1-1, with TRBD1 matching 11 bases. The germline gives CDR1 LGHDT, CDR2 YNNKEL (reference sequence). V lost 3 bases to trimming and J lost 0 bases; unmatched junction nucleotides: 6. The CDR3 length is 17 residues.

The rearrangement joins TRBV2 to TRBJ1-4; 7 nucleotides align to TRBD1. Germline V gene data show CDR1 as SNHLY and CDR2 as FYNNEI. The CDR3 runs 15 residues. V lost 3 bases to trimming and J lost 8 bases; unmatched junction nucleotides: 9. As DNA, the CDR3 is TGTGCCAGCAGTGACAGGGGGGTATTAGGGGAAAAACTGTTTTTT. As protein: CASSDRGVLGEKLFF.

The V call is TRBV2, the J call TRBJ2-2; D is perhaps TRBD2 (6 bases). The CDR3 has 15 amino acids. The V and J ends lost 6 bases and 4 bases respectively, with 15 bases between them. The germline V gene has CDR1 SNHLY and CDR2 FYNNEI. CDR3 in DNA: TGTGCCAGCAGCCGACTGACTAGTATCACCGGGGAGCTGTTTTTT. It specifies CASSRLTSITGELFF.

The chain combines TRBV3-1 (or the pseudogene TRBV3-2) with TRBJ2-3; TRBD2 agrees at 12 bases. Germline V gene lookup returns CDR1 LGHDT and CDR2 YNNKEL (reference sequence). CDR3 length: 17 residues. The V and J ends lost 4 bases and 2 bases, in that order; junction bases with no gene match: 7. The CDR3 DNA reads TGTGCCAGCAGCCTGGACGGACTAGCGGGGAACACAGATACGCAGTATTTT. Its protein product is CASSLDGLAGNTDTQYF.

The J gene is TRBJ2-1, the V gene TRBV7-9; 8 bases align to TRBD1. Germline CDR1 is SEHNR and CDR2 is FQNEAQ (reference sequence). The CDR3 spans 14 residues. V lost 3 bases, J lost 4 bases, and 2 bases stayed unmatched. The CDR3 region is CASSLDRVYNEQFF. The CDR3 nucleotides are TGTGCCAGCAGCTTGGACAGGGTTTACAATGAGCAGTTCTTC.

The chain joins TRBV7-8 to TRBJ1-2; the match to TRBD1 covers 7 bases. This CDR3 is built from 13 residues. Germline V gene data show CDR1 as SGHVS and CDR2 as FQNEAQ. The junction had 10 bases not matched to a gene; V was cut back by 5 bases and J by 10 bases. CDR3 amino acids: CASSARQGYAYTF. CDR3 nucleotide sequence: TGTGCCAGCAGCGCTCGACAGGGATACGCCTACACCTTC.

The rearrangement links TRBV6-5 to TRBJ1-6; the D gene is possibly TRBD1 (5 bases). The CDR3 contains 15 residues. V was trimmed by 7 bases and J by 2 bases, leaving 12 bases between them. CDR1 is MNHEY and CDR2 is SVGAGI in the germline V gene. The CDR3 loop reads CASTPDITYNSPLHF. CDR3 nucleotide sequence: TGTGCCAGCACCCCGGACATCACCTATAATTCACCCCTCCACTTT.

The chain joins TRBV6-5 to TRBJ1-2; tentative D call: TRBD1 (5 bases). The CDR3 contains 14 residues. The germline gives CDR1 MNHEY, CDR2 SVGAGI. V lost 0 bases, J lost 4 bases, and 9 bases lay in between. The CDR3 DNA reads as TGTGCCAGCAGTTACTCGTCTACAGGCTATGGCTACACCTTC. Translated, it gives CASSYSSTGYGYTF.

This clone has only one observation. The chain recombines TRBV6-5 with TRBJ1-2; D remains unclear. The CDR3 sequence is 13 residues long. V lost 0 bases, J lost 4 bases, and 6 bases lay in between. Germline V CDR1 and CDR2: MNHEY, SVGAGI. CDR3 sequence: CASSYSRSYGYTF. In DNA form, the CDR3 reads TGTGCCAGCAGTTACTCGCGGAGCTATGGCTACACCTTC.

The chain links TRBV15 to TRBJ1-4, with D hard to call. Per germline, CDR1 LNHNV and CDR2 YYDKDF (reference sequence). Deletions cut 6 bases from V and 6 bases from J, with 14 bases between. The CDR3 loop spans 14 amino acids. The CDR3 loop reads CATRVGGEDEKLFF. The CDR3 bases are TGTGCCACCAGGGTGGGTGGTGAGGATGAAAAACTGTTTTTT.

This rearrangement joins TRBV19 to TRBJ2-3; 9 bases agree with TRBD2. V shed 3 bases and J 5 bases; nucleotides not matched to a gene: 9. The CDR3 totals 16 residues. CDR1 is LNHDA, CDR2 SQIVND, per germline (reference sequence). Here the CDR3 DNA reads TGTGCCAGTAGTATCGCCGGGCGGGGGGGCCAAGATACGCAGTATTTT. It is translated as CASSIAGRGGQDTQYF.

This clone appeared a single time. V usage is TRBV5-4 and J usage is TRBJ1-1; D is unresolved. The germline V and J ends were trimmed by 0 bases and 0 bases, with 6 bases remaining between them. This CDR3 comprises 14 residues. CDR1 SGHNT and CDR2 YYREEE come from the germline V gene (reference sequence). The CDR3 DNA reads TGTGCCAGCAGCTTGGGCGGAGTGAACACTGAAGCTTTCTTT. This translates into CASSLGGVNTEAFF.

The CDR3 DNA reads as TGTGCCAGCAGCTTGTTTACCTACAGGGAAGGTTCACCCCTCCACTTT. As protein: CASSLFTYREGSPLHF. The rearrangement links TRBV7-9 to TRBJ1-6; D is possibly TRBD1 (6 bases). Trimming took off 3 bases at V and 9 bases at J, with 18 bases between the two ends. The CDR3 covers 16 residues. Germline assignment: CDR1 SEHNR and CDR2 FQNEAQ (reference sequence).

This chain joins TRBV5-6 and TRBJ1-4; possible D gene TRBD1, 6 bases. Trimming removed 1 base from V and 1 base from J, with 11 bases in between. Germline CDR1 reads SGHDT; CDR2 reads YYEEEE. The CDR3 is 16 residues long. For the CDR3, the DNA is TGTGCCAGCAGCTTGTATCAGGGGCGAACTAATGAAAAACTGTTTTTT. It specifies CASSLYQGRTNEKLFF.

This clone was seen only once. The V gene is TRBV27, the J gene TRBJ1-5; 7 nucleotides agree with TRBD1. The CDR3 totals 17 residues. V trimming: 5 bases; J trimming: 0 bases; junction bases outside the gene matches: 10. Germline V gene sequence: CDR1 MNHEY, CDR2 SMNVEV (reference sequence). The CDR3 protein is CASSRGGGTYSNQPQHF. The CDR3 nucleotides are TGTGCCAGCAGTAGAGGGGGCGGGACATATAGCAATCAGCCCCAGCATTTT.

This chain uses TRBV7-2 with TRBJ2-7; TRBD1 matches 8 bases. The CDR3 covers 17 residues. CDR1 is SGHTA and CDR2 is FQGNSA in the germline V gene. With 1 base clipped from V and 4 bases from J, the junction kept 12 bases outside the gene matches. The CDR3 here is CASSLGGSGGIGYEQYF. The CDR3 region has the DNA TGTGCCAGCAGCTTAGGGGGGTCAGGGGGCATTGGATACGAGCAGTACTTC.

This rearrangement joins TRBV7-9 to TRBJ1-6, with D possibly matching TRBD1 (6 bases). Germline V lookup: CDR1 SEHNR, CDR2 FQNEAQ (reference sequence). This CDR3 region has 15 residues. V was trimmed by 5 bases and J by 3 bases, leaving 11 bases between them. The CDR3 DNA follows: TGTGCCAGCAGCCCACAGGGAGACTATAATTCACCCCTCCACTTT. This codes for CASSPQGDYNSPLHF.

CDR3 protein: CASSYRDGGAFF. The CDR3 DNA follows: TGTGCCAGTAGCTACAGGGATGGTGGAGCTTTCTTT. This chain joins TRBV19 and TRBJ1-1, with D possibly being TRBD1 (6 bases). Germline CDR1 and CDR2: LNHDA and SQIVND (reference sequence). Trimming removed 6 bases from V and 10 bases from J, with 15 bases in between. CDR3 length: 12 residues.

The table lists this clone with a few counts. V is TRBV29-1 and J is TRBJ1-1, with 8 bases fitting TRBD1. The CDR3 has 14 residues. The germline V gene has CDR1 SQVTM and CDR2 ANQGSEA. V trimming: 5 bases; J trimming: 0 bases; junction bases outside the gene matches: 5. The CDR3 spells CSVYRGGMNTEAFF. CDR3 nucleotides: TGCAGCGTTTACAGGGGGGGAATGAACACTGAAGCTTTCTTT. Looking up the rest from reference TRBV29-1 and TRBJ1-1 gives the full variable domain: SAVISQKPSRDICQRGTSLTIQCQVDSQVTMMFWYRQQPGQSLTLIATANQGSEATYESGFVIDKFPISRPNLTFSTLTVSNMSPEDSSIYLCSVYRGGMNTEAFFGQGTRLTVV.